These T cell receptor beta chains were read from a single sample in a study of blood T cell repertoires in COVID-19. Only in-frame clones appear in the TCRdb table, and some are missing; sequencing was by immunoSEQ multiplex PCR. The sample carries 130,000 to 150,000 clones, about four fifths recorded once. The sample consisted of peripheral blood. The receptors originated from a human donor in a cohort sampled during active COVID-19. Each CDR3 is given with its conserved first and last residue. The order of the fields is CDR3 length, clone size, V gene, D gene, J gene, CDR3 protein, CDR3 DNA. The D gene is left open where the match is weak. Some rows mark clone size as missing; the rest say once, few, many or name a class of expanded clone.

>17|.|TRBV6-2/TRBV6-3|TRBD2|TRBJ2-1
CASSYALGTSGYNEQFF
TGTGCCAGCAGTTACGCCCTGGGGACTAGCGGTTACAATGAGCAGTTCTTC
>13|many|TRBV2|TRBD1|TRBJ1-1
CASSEDRDTEAFF
TGTGCCAGCAGTGAGGACAGGGACACTGAAGCTTTCTTT
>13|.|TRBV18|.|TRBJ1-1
CASSPPVSQRAFF
TGTGCCAGCTCACCACCCGTCTCCCAGAGGGCTTTCTTT
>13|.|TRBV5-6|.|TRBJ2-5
CASSLVGRETQYF
TGTGCCAGCAGCTTGGTGGGGCGGGAGACCCAGTACTTC
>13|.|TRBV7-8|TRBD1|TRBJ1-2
CASSRTGDYGYTF
TGTGCCAGCAGCCGGACAGGGGACTATGGCTACACCTTC
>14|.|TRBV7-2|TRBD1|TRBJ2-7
CASSPQTGVGEQYF
TGTGCCAGCAGCCCTCAGACAGGGGTAGGCGAGCAGTACTTC
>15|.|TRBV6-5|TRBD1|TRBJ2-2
CASSRGQGPTGELFF
TGTGCCAGCAGTCGGGGACAGGGGCCCACCGGGGAGCTGTTTTTT
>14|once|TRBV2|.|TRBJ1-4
CASSGGPWREKLFF
TGTGCCAGCAGTGGCGGCCCTTGGCGGGAAAAACTGTTTTTT
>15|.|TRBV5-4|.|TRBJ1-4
CASSLGTDTNEKLFF
TGTGCCAGCAGCTTGGGGACAGATACTAATGAAAAACTGTTTTTT
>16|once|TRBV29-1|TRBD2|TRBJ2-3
CSVHRPSGGATDTQYF
TGCAGCGTGCATAGACCTAGCGGGGGGGCCACAGATACGCAGTATTTT
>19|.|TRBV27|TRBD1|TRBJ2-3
CASSPPELLGQGETDTQYF
TGTGCCAGCAGTCCTCCTGAGCTTCTTGGACAGGGGGAAACAGATACGCAGTATTTT
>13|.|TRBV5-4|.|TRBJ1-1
CASSLGGVTEAFF
TGTGCCAGCAGCTTGGGGGGAGTCACTGAAGCTTTCTTT
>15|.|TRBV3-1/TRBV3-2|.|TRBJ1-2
CASSRYSGFNYGYTF
TGTGCCAGCAGCCGCTACAGCGGATTCAACTATGGCTACACCTTC
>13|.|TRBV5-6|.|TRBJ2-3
CASTPGQTDTQYF
TGTGCCAGCACTCCGGGACAAACAGATACGCAGTATTTT
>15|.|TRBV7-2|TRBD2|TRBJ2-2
CASSSLAGGTGELFF
TGTGCCAGCAGCTCACTAGCGGGGGGCACCGGGGAGCTGTTTTTT
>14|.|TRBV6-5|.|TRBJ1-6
CASSYGGLNSPLHF
TGTGCCAGCAGTTATGGGGGCCTAAATTCACCCCTCCACTTT
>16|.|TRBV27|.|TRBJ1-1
CASSLLGRGEGTEAFF
TGTGCCAGCAGCCTGCTCGGGAGGGGGGAAGGAACTGAAGCTTTCTTT
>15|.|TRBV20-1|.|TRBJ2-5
CSASKQARRQETQYF
TGCAGTGCTAGTAAACAGGCCCGACGACAAGAGACCCAGTACTTC
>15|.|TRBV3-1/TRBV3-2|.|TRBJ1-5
CASSQDGGRGQPQHF
TGTGCCAGCAGCCAAGACGGGGGACGCGGTCAGCCCCAGCATTTT
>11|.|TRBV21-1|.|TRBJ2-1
CASSKRGSPFF
TGTGCCAGCAGCAAAAGGGGTAGTCCGTTCTTC
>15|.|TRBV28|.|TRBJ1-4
CASSGGEGMNEKLFF
TGTGCCAGCAGTGGGGGGGAGGGGATGAATGAAAAACTGTTTTTT
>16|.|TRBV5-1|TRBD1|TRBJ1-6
CASSIVRQGQGSPLHF
TGCGCCAGCAGCATAGTACGACAGGGTCAGGGTTCACCCCTCCACTTT
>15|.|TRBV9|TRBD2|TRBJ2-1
CASSSTSGLYNEQFF
TGTGCCAGCAGCTCGACTAGCGGCCTCTACAATGAGCAGTTCTTC
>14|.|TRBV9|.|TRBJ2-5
CASSAGGSMETQYF
TGTGCCAGCAGCGCCGGGGGAAGTATGGAGACCCAGTACTTC
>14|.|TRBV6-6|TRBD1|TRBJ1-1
CASSYRGPNTEAFF
TGTGCCAGCAGTTACAGGGGGCCGAACACTGAAGCTTTCTTT
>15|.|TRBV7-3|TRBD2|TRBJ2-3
CASSLAGGSVDTQYF
TGTGCCAGCAGCTTAGCGGGGGGGTCGGTAGATACGCAGTATTTT
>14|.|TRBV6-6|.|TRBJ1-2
CASSYSSGDNRYTF
TGTGCCAGCAGTTACTCATCAGGGGATAATCGCTACACCTTC
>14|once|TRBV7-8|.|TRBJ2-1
CASSFGDYNNEQFF
TGTGCCAGCAGCTTTGGTGACTATAACAATGAGCAGTTCTTC
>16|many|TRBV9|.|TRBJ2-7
CASSGDMTILAGEQYF
TGTGCCAGCAGCGGGGATATGACGATATTGGCGGGCGAGCAGTACTTC
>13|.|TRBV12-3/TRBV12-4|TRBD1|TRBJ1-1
CASSKTGQLEAFF
TGTGCCAGCAGTAAGACAGGGCAGCTTGAAGCTTTCTTT
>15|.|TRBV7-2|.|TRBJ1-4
CASSLSAGMGEKLFF
TGTGCCAGCAGCTTATCGGCGGGAATGGGTGAAAAACTGTTTTTT
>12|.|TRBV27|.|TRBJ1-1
CASSFDRSEAFF
TGTGCCAGCAGCTTTGACAGGAGTGAAGCTTTCTTT
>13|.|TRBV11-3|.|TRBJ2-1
CASSEGVSHEQFF
TGTGCCAGCAGCGAGGGGGTGTCACATGAGCAGTTCTTC
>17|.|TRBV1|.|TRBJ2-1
CTSSQEIRLAGEWEQFF
TGCACCAGCAGCCAAGAAATTCGGCTAGCGGGAGAATGGGAGCAGTTCTTC
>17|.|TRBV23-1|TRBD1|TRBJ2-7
CASSPNERYRGSNEQYF
TGCGCCAGCAGCCCAAACGAGCGGTACAGGGGGTCGAACGAGCAGTACTTC
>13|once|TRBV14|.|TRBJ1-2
CASSQDRQNPYTF
TGTGCCAGCAGCCAGGACCGACAGAACCCGTACACCTTC
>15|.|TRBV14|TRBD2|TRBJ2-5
CASSLWTSGQETQYF
TGTGCCAGCAGCTTATGGACTAGCGGGCAAGAGACCCAGTACTTC
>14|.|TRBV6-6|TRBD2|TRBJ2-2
CASSKRGETGELFF
TGTGCCAGCAGCAAGCGGGGCGAAACCGGGGAGCTGTTTTTT
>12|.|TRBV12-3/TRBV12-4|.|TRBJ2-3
CASSVFGDTQYF
TGTGCCAGCAGTGTGTTCGGAGATACGCAGTATTTT
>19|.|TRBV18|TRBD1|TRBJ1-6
CASSRTGQGFNRYNSPLHF
TGTGCCAGCTCACGTACGGGACAGGGGTTTAATAGGTATAATTCACCCCTCCACTTT
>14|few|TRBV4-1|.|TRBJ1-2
CASSQDSGNYGYTF
TGCGCCAGCAGCCAAGACTCAGGGAACTATGGCTACACCTTC
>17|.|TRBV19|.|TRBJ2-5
CASSIGNPMPPGETQYF
TGTGCCAGTAGTATTGGCAACCCTATGCCTCCGGGGGAGACCCAGTACTTC
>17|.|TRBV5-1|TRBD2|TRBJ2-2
CASARFSRGANTGELFF
TGCGCCAGCGCACGATTTTCTCGGGGGGCGAACACCGGGGAGCTGTTTTTT
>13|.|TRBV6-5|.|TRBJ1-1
CASRDRSYTEAFF
TGTGCCAGCAGGGATAGGAGTTACACTGAAGCTTTCTTT
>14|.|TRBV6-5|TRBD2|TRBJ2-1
CASTTRGGLGEQFF
TGTGCCAGCACGACCCGGGGGGGCCTTGGTGAGCAGTTCTTC
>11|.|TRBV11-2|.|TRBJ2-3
CASSFSDTQYF
TGTGCCAGCAGCTTTAGTGATACGCAGTATTTT
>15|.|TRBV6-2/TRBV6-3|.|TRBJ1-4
CASCHNVGSCEKLFF
TGTGCCAGCTGCCATAACGTGGGGAGTTGTGAAAAACTGTTTTTT
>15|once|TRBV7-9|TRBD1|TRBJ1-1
CASSVGTAMNTEAFF
TGTGCCAGCAGCGTCGGGACAGCGATGAACACTGAAGCTTTCTTT
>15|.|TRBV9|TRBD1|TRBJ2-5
CASSPRDSLSGTQYF
TGTGCCAGCAGCCCCCGGGACAGTCTCTCTGGGACCCAGTACTTC
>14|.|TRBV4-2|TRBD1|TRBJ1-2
CASRRTGGSYGYTF
TGTGCCAGCCGAAGGACAGGGGGCAGCTATGGCTACACCTTC
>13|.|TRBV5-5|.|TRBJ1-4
CASSFQGSEKLFF
TGTGCCAGCAGCTTCCAGGGGAGCGAAAAACTGTTTTTT
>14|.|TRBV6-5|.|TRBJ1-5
CASSYSGGNQPQHF
TGTGCCAGCAGTTACTCAGGGGGCAATCAGCCCCAGCATTTT
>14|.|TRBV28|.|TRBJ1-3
CASSLTASGNTIYF
TGTGCCAGCAGTTTGACAGCCTCTGGAAACACCATATATTTT
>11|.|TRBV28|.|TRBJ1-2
CASFSGGGYTF
TGTGCCAGCTTTTCGGGGGGAGGCTACACCTTC
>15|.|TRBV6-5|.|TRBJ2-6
CASSYRESGANVLTF
TGTGCCAGCAGTTACAGGGAGTCTGGGGCCAACGTCCTGACTTTC
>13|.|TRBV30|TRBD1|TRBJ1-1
CACYRGQNTEAFF
TGTGCCTGCTACAGGGGACAGAACACTGAAGCTTTCTTT
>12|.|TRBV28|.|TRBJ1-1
CASSLGRFEAFF
TGTGCCAGCAGTTTGGGGCGGTTCGAAGCTTTCTTT
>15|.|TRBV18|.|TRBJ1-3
CASSPPEGSGNTIYF
TGTGCCAGCTCACCACCCGAGGGCTCTGGAAACACCATATATTTT
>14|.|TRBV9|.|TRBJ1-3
CASKRTWAGNTIYF
TGTGCCAGCAAAAGGACATGGGCTGGAAACACCATATATTTT
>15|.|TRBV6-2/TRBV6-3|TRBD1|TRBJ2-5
CASSPLQGVQETQYF
TGTGCCAGCAGCCCCCTACAGGGGGTTCAAGAGACCCAGTACTTC